A single count supports the clone carrying this TCR beta chain. Other DNA sequences in this specimen translate into the identical CDR3. The data are from a study of cytomegalovirus exposure and HLA in healthy donors. Primers included in the PCR were 60 Vbeta and 13 Jbeta primers. How the authors handled the data: In a later analysis, roughly 11 million of about 80 million unique beta chains occurred in at least two donors. Repertoires were generated with immunoSEQ multiplex PCR, while TCRdb's copy carries only in-frame clones and drops some. D and trimming come from the DNA, and the V and J calls and clone size come from that table. The sample contains about 100,000 clones, 82% of which appear only once. The germline V gene encodes CDR1 SGDLS and CDR2 YYNGEE. The CDR3 totals 15 residues. V lost 0 bases and J lost 2, with 10 bases in between.

The chain uses TRBV9 and TRBJ2-3; D perhaps matches TRBD1 (6 bases). This receptor was obtained from a man aged 25 to 40 in good health and CMV-seropositive. Sequenced sample: PBMCs. CDR3 DNA: TGTGCCAGCAGCGTAGACAGGGCTTTCACAGATACGCAGTATTTT. Translating gives CASSVDRAFTDTQYF.